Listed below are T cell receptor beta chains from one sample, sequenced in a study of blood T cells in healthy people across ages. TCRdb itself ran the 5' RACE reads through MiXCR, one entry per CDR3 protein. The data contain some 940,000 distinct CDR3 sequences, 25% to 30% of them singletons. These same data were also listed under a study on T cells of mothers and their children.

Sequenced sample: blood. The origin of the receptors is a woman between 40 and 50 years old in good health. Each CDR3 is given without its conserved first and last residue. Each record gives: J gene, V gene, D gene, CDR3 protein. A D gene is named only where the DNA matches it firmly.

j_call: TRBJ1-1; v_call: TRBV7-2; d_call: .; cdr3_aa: ASSLTGSGVWMNTEAF
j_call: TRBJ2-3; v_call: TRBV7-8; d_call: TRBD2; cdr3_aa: ASSLPIAGGYMMDTQY
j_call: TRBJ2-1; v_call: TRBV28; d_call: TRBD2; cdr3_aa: ASSKMGLAGGPYNEQF
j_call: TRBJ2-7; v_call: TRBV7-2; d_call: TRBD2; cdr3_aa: ASSSGTSHTSEQY
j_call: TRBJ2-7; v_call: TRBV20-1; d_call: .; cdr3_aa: SAINRRTTADEQY
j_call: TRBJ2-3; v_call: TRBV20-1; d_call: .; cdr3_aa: SARGLVDTQY
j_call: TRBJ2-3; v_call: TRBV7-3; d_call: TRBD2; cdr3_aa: ASSLTSGGRADTQY
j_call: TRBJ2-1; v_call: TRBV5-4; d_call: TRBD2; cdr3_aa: ASRSGGPLSSYNEQF
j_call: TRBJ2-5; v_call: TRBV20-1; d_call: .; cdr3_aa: SARGPPATAQY
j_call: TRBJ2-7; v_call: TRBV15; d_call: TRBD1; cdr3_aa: ATSRDRGYSYEQY
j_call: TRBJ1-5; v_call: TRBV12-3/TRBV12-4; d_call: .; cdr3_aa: ASTEGVGNQPQH
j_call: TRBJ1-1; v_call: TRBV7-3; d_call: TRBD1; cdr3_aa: ASSLSPTTGGKYREAF
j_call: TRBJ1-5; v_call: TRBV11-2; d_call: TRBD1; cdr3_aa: ASSLGTARNQPQH
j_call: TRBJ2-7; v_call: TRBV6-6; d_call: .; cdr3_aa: ASSRDTPYEQY
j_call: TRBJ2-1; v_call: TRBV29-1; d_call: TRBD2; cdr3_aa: SAARLAGEQF
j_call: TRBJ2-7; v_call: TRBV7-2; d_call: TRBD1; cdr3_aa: ASSLNDDRALYEQY
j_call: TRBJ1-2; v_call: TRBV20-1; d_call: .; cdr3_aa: SASGTLTGYGYT
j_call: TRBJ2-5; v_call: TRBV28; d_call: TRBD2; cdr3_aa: ASQLAGVETQY
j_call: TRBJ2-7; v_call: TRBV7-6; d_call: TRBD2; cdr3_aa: ASSPRSGGAHEQY
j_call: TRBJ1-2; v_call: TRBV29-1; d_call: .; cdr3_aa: SVDGHPNGYT
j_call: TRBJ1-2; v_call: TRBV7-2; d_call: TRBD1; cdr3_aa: ASSPGQGAHGYT
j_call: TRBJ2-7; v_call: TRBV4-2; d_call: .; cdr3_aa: ASSRDIDSLGEQY
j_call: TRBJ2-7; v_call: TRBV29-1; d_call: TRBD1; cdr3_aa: SASDRGTPYEQY
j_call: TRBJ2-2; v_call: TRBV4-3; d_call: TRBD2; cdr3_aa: ASSQAFIGRGGGELF
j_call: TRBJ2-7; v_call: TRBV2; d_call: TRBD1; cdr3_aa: ASSAGTASYEQY
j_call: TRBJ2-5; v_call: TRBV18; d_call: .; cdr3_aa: ASSPSNGETQY
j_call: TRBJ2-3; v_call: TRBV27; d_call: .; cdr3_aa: STLLRSSTDTQY
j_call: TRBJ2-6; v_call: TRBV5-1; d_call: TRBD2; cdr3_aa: ASAGGSGANVLT
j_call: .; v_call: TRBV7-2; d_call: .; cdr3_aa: ASSIAEGLSAAEQY
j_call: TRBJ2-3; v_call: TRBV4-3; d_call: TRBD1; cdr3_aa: ASSQDRTGGYTNTQY
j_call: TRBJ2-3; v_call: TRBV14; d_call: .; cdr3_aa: ASSQDPWPGLDTQY
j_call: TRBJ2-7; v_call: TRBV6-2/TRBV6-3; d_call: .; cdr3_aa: ASSYMNVEQY
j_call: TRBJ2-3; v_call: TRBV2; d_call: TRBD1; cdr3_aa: AGSGQQGSTDTQY
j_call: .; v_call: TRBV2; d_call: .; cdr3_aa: ASRRQVRKDEQY
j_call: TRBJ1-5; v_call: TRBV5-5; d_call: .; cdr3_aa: ASRPDYSNQPQH
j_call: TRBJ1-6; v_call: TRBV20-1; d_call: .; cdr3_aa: SAGARYNSPLH
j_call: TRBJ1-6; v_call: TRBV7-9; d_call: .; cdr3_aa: ASSLPSQSPLH
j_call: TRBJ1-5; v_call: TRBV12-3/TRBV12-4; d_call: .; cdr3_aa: ASSLAWSNQPQH
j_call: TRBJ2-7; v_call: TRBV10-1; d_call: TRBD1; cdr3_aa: APALEADRGADEQY
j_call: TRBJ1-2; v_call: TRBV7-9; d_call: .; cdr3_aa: ASSWEGHTNYGYT
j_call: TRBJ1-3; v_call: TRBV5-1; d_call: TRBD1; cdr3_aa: ASSSQGADSGNTIY
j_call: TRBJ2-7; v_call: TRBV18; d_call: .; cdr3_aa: ASSPDRSTYEQY
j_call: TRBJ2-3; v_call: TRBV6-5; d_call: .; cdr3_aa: ASRLSLAPSSTDTQY
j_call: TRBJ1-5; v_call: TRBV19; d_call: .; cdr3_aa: ASSHVSQPQH
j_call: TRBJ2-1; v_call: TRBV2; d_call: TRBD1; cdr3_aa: ASSGTGQASVNNEQF
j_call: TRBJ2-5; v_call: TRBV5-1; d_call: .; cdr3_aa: ASSSSGGPGETQY
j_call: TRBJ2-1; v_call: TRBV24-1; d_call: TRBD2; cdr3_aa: ATSDLAGGDYNEQF
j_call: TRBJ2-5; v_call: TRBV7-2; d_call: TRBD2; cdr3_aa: ASNRSGVGETQY
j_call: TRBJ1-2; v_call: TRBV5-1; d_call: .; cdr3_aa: ASSLAAGGYYGYT
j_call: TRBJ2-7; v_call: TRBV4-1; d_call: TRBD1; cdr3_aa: ASSLDGTGASYEQY
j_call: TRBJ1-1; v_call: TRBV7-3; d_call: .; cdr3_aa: VSSNGLGAEAF